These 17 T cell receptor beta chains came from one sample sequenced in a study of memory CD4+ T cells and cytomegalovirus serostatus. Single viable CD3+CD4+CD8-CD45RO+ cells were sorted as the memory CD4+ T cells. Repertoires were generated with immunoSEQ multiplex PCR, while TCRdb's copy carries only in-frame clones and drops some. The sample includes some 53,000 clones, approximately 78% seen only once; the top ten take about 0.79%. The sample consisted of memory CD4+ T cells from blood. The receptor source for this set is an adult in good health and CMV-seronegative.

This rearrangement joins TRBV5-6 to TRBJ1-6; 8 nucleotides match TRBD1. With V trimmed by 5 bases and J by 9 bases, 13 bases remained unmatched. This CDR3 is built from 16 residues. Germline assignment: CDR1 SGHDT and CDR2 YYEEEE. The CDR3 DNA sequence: TGTGCCAGCAGTTACGACAGGGGTAGTAGAGGTTCACCCCTCCACTTT. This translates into CASSYDRGSRGSPLHF.

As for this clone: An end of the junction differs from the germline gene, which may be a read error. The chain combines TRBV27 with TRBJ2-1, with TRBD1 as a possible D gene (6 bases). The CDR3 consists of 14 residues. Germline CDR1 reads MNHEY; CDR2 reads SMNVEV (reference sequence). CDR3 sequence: CVSSKNREVNEQFF. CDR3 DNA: TGTGTCAGCAGTAAAAACAGGGAAGTGAATGAGCAGTTCTTC.

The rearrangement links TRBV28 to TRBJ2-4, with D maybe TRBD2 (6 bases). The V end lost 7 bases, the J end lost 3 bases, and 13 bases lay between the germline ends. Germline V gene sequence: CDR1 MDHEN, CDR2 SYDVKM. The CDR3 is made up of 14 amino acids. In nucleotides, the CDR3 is TGTGCCAGCAAGAGGGGAGGTGGCAAAAACATTCAGTACTTC. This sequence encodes CASKRGGGKNIQYF. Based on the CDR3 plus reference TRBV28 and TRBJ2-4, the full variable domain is DVKVTQSSRYLVKRTGEKVFLECVQDMDHENMFWYRQDPGLGLRLIYFSYDVKMKEKGDIPEGYSVSREKKERFSLILESASTNQTSMYLCASKRGGGKNIQYFGAGTRLSVL.

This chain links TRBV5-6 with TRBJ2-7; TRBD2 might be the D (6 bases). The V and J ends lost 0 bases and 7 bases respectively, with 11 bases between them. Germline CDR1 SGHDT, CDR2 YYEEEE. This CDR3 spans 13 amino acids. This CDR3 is CASSLGRVGEQYF. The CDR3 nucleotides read TGTGCCAGCAGCTTGGGGAGGGTAGGAGAGCAGTACTTC.

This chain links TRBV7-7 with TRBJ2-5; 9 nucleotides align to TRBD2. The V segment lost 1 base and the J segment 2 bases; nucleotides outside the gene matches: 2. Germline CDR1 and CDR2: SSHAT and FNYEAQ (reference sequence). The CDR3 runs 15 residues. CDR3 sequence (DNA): TGTGCCAGCAGCTTAGGAGCGGGGGGTCAAGAGACCCAGTACTTC. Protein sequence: CASSLGAGGQETQYF. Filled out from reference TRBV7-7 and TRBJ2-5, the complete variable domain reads GAGVSQSPRYKVTKRGQDVTLRCDPISSHATLYWYQQALGQGPEFLTYFNYEAQPDKSGLPSDRFSAERPEGSISTLTIQRTEQRDSAMYRCASSLGAGGQETQYFGPGTRLLVL.

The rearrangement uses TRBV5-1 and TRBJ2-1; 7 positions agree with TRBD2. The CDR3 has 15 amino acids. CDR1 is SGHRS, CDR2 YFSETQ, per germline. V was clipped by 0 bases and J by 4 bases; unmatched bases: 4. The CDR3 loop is CASSLVASGYNEQFF. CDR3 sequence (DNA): TGCGCCAGCAGCTTGGTCGCTAGCGGATACAATGAGCAGTTCTTC.

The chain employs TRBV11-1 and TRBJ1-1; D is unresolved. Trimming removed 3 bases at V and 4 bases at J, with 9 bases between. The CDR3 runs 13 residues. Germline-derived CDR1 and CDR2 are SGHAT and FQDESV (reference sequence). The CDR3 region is CASSLEEGTEAFF. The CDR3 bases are TGTGCCAGCAGCTTGGAGGAAGGCACTGAAGCTTTCTTT. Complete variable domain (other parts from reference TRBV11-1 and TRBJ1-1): EAEVAQSPRYKITEKSQAVAFWCDPISGHATLYWYRQILGQGPELLVQFQDESVVDDSQLPKDRFSAERLKGVDSTLKIQPAELGDSAMYLCASSLEEGTEAFFGQGTRLTVV.

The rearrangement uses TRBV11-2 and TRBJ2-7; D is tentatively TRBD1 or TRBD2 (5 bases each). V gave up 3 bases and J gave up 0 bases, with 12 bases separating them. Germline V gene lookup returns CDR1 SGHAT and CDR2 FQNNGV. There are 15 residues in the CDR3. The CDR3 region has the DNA TGTGCCAGCAGCTTCGGGGCCTCCAGCTCCTACGAGCAGTACTTC. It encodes CASSFGASSSYEQYF.

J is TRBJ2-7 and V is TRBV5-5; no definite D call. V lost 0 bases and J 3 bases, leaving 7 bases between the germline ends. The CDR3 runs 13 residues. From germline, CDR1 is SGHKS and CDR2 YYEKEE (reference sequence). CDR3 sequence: CASSLGPFYEQYF. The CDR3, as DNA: TGTGCCAGCAGCTTGGGACCTTTCTACGAGCAGTACTTC.

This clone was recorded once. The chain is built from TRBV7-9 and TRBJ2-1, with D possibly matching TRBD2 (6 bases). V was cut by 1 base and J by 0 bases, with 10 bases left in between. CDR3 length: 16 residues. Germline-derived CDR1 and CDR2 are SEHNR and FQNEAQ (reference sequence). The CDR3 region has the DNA TGTGCCAGCAGCTTAGGGCGGGGAAGCTCCTACAATGAGCAGTTCTTC. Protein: CASSLGRGSSYNEQFF.

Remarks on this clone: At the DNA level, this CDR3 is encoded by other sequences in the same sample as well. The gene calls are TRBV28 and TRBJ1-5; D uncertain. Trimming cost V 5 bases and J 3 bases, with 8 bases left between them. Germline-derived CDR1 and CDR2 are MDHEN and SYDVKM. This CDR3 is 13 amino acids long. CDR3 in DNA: TGTGCCAGCAGTCGAGATCCCAATCAGCCCCAGCATTTT. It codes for CASSRDPNQPQHF. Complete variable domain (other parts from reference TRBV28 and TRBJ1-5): DVKVTQSSRYLVKRTGEKVFLECVQDMDHENMFWYRQDPGLGLRLIYFSYDVKMKEKGDIPEGYSVSREKKERFSLILESASTNQTSMYLCASSRDPNQPQHFGDGTRLSIL.

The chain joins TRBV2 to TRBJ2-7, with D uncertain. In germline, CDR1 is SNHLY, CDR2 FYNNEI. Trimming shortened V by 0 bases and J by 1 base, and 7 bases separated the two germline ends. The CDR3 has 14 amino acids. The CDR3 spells CASSEAGRSYEQYF. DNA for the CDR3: TGTGCCAGCAGTGAAGCAGGCAGGTCCTACGAGCAGTACTTC.

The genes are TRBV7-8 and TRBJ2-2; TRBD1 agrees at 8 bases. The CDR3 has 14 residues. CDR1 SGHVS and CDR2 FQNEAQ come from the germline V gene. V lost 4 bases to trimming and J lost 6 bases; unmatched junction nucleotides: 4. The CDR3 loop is CASSSETGAGELFF. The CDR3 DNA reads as TGTGCCAGCAGCTCAGAGACAGGGGCCGGGGAGCTGTTTTTT. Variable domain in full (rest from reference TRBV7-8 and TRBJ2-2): GAGVSQSPRYKVAKRGQDVALRCDPISGHVSLFWYQQALGQGPEFLTYFQNEAQLDKSGLPSDRFFAERPEGSVSTLKIQRTQQEDSAVYLCASSSETGAGELFFGEGSRLTVL.

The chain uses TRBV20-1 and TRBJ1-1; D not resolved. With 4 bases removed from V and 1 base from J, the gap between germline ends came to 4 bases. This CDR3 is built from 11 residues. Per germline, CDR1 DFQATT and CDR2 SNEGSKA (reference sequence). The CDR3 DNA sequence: TGCAGTGCTAAGAAGAACACTGAAGCTTTCTTT. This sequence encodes CSAKKNTEAFF.

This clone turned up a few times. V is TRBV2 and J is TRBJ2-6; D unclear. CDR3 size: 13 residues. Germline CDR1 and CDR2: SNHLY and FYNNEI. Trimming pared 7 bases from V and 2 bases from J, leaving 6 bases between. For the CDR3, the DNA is TGTGCCAGCACTAGAGCTGGGGCCAACGTCCTGACTTTC. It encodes CASTRAGANVLTF.

The CDR3 protein is CASSEGTGRVYSNQPQHF. CDR3 sequence (DNA): TGTGCCAGCAGTGAAGGGACAGGGAGGGTATATAGCAATCAGCCCCAGCATTTT. The rearrangement joins TRBV2 to TRBJ1-5; 8 nucleotides line up with TRBD1. CDR3 length: 18 residues. CDR1 is SNHLY, CDR2 FYNNEI, per germline. Unmatched junction bases numbered 8, after V lost 1 base and J lost 0 bases.

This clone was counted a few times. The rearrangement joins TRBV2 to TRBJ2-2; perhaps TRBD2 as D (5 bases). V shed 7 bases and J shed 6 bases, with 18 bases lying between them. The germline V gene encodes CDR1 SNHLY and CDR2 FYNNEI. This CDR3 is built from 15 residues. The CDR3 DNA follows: TGTGCCAGCACTACGACACGGGGTGGTGCCGGGGAGCTGTTTTTT. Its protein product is CASTTTRGGAGELFF.